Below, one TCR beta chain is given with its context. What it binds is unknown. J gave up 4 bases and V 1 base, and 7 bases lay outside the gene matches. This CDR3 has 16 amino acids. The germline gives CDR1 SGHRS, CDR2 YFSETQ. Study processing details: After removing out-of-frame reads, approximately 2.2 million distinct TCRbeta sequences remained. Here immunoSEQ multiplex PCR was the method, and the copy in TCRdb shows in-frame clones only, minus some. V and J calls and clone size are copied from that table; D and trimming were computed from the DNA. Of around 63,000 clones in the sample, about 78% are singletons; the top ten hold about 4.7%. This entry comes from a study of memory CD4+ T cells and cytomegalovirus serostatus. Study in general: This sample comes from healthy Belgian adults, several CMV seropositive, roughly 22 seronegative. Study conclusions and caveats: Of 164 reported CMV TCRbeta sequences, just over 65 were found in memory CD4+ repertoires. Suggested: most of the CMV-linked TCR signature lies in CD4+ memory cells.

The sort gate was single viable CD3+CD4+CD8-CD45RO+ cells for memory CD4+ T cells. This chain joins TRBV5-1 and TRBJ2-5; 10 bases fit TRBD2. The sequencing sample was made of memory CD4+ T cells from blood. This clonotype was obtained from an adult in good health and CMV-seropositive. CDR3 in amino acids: CASSLFPSGSPETQYF. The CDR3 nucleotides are TGCGCCAGCAGCTTGTTCCCTAGCGGGAGCCCAGAGACCCAGTACTTC.